The entry that follows covers one T cell receptor beta chain sequence. Its antigen is as yet unknown. CDR3 length: 11 amino acids. In germline, CDR1 is SGHDN, CDR2 FVKESK. Trimming left V 6 bases short and J 7 bases short, with 10 bases between. This specimen comes from a study of T cells in Graves' hyperthyroidism and ophthalmopathy. The overall study: Before any treatment, at initial diagnosis, peripheral blood was collected. Study-level results: Among thyroid clonotypes expanded above 0.001, most also appeared in blood.

Stable hyperthyroidism: no ophthalmopathy progression over 18 months of follow-up. With a duration under 2 months, the hyperthyroidism was newly diagnosed in patients aged 18 to 65. From RNA transcripts, TCR beta CDR3 regions were amplified. First-round RT-PCR of the TCR CDR3 relied on the HTBI primer set. TCRdb reanalysed the multiplex PCR reads using MiXCR and keeps one entry per CDR3 protein. The profile shows a few hundred thousand distinct CDR3 sequences, around 21% of them singletons. The source material was blood. The TCR sequence derives from a man aged 18 to 29 with Graves' hyperthyroidism. V gene TRBV14 combines with J gene TRBJ2-7; D ambiguous. The CDR3 reads CASSNDGEQYF. CDR3 sequence (DNA): TGTGCCAGCAGTAACGACGGGGAGCAGTACTTC.